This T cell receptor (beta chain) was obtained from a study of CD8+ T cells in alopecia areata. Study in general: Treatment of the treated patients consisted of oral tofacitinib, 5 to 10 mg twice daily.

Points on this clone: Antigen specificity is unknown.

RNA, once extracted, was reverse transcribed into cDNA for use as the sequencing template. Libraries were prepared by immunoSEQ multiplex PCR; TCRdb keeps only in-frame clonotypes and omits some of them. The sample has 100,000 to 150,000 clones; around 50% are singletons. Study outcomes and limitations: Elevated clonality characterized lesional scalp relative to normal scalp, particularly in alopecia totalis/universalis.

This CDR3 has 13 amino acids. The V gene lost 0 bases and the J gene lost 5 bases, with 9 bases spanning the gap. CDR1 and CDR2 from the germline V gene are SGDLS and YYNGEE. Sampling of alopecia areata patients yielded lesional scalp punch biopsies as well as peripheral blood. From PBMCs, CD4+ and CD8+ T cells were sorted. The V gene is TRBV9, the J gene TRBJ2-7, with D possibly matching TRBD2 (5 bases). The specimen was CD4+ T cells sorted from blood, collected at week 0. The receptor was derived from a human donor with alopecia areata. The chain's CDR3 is CASSVDMRDEQYF. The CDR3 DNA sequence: TGTGCCAGCAGCGTAGATATGAGGGACGAGCAGTACTTC. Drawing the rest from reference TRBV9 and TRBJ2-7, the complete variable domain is DSGVTQTPKHLITATGQRVTLRCSPRSGDLSVYWYQQSLDQGLQFLIQYYNGEERAKGNILERFSAQQFPDLHSELNLSSLELGDSALYFCASSVDMRDEQYFGPGTRLTVT.